This passage covers 15 T cell receptor beta chains from one sample sequenced in a study of blood T cell repertoires in COVID-19. Here immunoSEQ multiplex PCR was the method, and the copy in TCRdb shows in-frame clones only, minus some. Of about 270,000 clones listed, approximately 91% are singletons. Sequencing was done on a sample of PBMCs or T cells enriched from blood (not recorded which). The source is a woman aged 40 to 49 with acute COVID-19.

The chain carries TRBV5-1 and TRBJ2-7, with a weak D call TRBD2 (6 bases). The V end was cut by 4 bases, the J end by 5 bases, with 16 bases between. CDR3 size: 14 residues. Germline V gene sequence: CDR1 SGHRS, CDR2 YFSETQ. The CDR3 region has the DNA TGCGCCAGCAGCCCCGCGGGCCGGGAGCACGAGCAGTACTTC. The encoded protein is CASSPAGREHEQYF.

The rearrangement links TRBV5-1 to TRBJ1-1; D is possibly TRBD1 (5 bases). Germline V gene lookup returns CDR1 SGHRS and CDR2 YFSETQ. The V and J ends lost 3 bases and 5 bases respectively, with 20 bases between them. There are 16 residues in the CDR3. The CDR3 DNA sequence: TGCGCCAGCAGCTCGGCATTGAGGGGCGGAGGGACTGAAGCTTTCTTT. Its translation: CASSSALRGGGTEAFF.

The chain recombines TRBV5-1 with TRBJ2-6; no reliable D call. The CDR3 covers 17 residues. Germline-derived CDR1 and CDR2 are SGHRS and YFSETQ. Trimming stripped 5 bases from V and 0 bases from J, with 15 bases between. CDR3 bases: TGCGCCAGCAGGTGGAGTCAGACGGCCTCTGGGGCCAACGTCCTGACTTTC. This encodes CASRWSQTASGANVLTF.

V usage is TRBV5-1 and J usage is TRBJ1-2; D gene unclear. The CDR3 is made up of 16 amino acids. V shed 0 bases and J shed 5 bases, with 17 bases lying between them. Germline V gene sequence: CDR1 SGHRS, CDR2 YFSETQ. The DNA of the CDR3 is TGCGCCAGCAGCTTGGATCCAAGGGCAAGAGGGTATGGCTACACCTTC. Protein product: CASSLDPRARGYGYTF.

This chain links TRBV7-8 with TRBJ1-4; 7 positions agree with TRBD1. Germline trimming cut 6 bases from V and 2 bases from J; bases unmatched to any gene: 12. Germline CDR1 is SGHVS and CDR2 is FQNEAQ. The CDR3 runs to 17 residues. CDR3 region: CASSPSGGHGTNEKLFF. The CDR3 DNA reads TGTGCCAGCAGTCCCTCAGGGGGGCACGGGACTAATGAAAAACTGTTTTTT.

This chain links TRBV28 with TRBJ2-5, with 11 bases lining up with TRBD1. The junction had 8 bases not matched to a gene; V was cut back by 5 bases and J by 6 bases. Per the germline V gene, CDR1 is MDHEN and CDR2 is SYDVKM. CDR3 length: 15 amino acids. CDR3 sequence reads: CASSPRGQGAQTQYF. The CDR3 DNA follows: TGTGCCAGCAGTCCTCGCGGACAGGGGGCACAGACCCAGTACTTC.

The chain uses TRBV19 and TRBJ2-7; 8 positions match TRBD2. The CDR3 is 14 residues long. V shed 6 bases and J 5 bases; nucleotides not matched to a gene: 9. Germline CDR1 and CDR2: LNHDA and SQIVND (reference sequence). The CDR3 region is CASSQREWSNEQYF. CDR3 in DNA: TGTGCCAGTAGCCAGCGGGAGTGGTCTAACGAGCAGTACTTC.

J is TRBJ2-2 and V is TRBV4-1; 11 bases agree with TRBD2. J lost 0 bases, V lost 0 bases, and 6 bases had no gene match. CDR1 MGHRA and CDR2 YSYEKL come from the germline V gene. This CDR3 comprises 19 residues. In DNA, the CDR3 is TGCGCCAGCAGCCAAGATGAACTAGCGGGGGCCCCGAACACCGGGGAGCTGTTTTTT. It is translated as CASSQDELAGAPNTGELFF.

This clone was counted a single time. V is TRBV28 and J is TRBJ1-6; D unclear. Per the germline V gene, CDR1 is MDHEN and CDR2 is SYDVKM. V was cut by 5 bases and J by 4 bases, with 15 bases left in between. The CDR3 has 16 amino acids. The CDR3 reads CASSTTKRLYNSPLHF. CDR3 sequence (DNA): TGTGCCAGCAGTACGACCAAGCGGCTTTATAATTCACCCCTCCACTTT.

The CDR3, as DNA: TGTGCCAGCAGTGAAGGGGGCGACCCCCAAGAGACCCAGTACTTC. It is translated as CASSEGGDPQETQYF. The chain recombines TRBV2 with TRBJ2-5; D might be TRBD1 (5 bases). CDR3 size: 15 residues. The germline CDR1 and CDR2 sequences are SNHLY and FYNNEI. V shed 1 base and J shed 1 base, with 10 bases lying between them.

The rearrangement links TRBV14 to TRBJ2-5; 8 bases are shared with TRBD1. The germline V gene encodes CDR1 SGHDN and CDR2 FVKESK. J was trimmed by 4 bases and V by 0 bases; bases with no gene match: 10. The CDR3 spans 17 residues. The CDR3 region is CASSQEVQGVRGETQYF. CDR3 DNA sequence: TGTGCCAGCAGCCAAGAAGTACAGGGGGTTCGAGGAGAGACCCAGTACTTC.

This clone was counted a single time. The CDR3 is CASNRAATGSYEQYF. CDR3 nucleotides: TGTGCCAGTAATCGAGCCGCGACAGGGTCCTACGAGCAGTACTTC. The chain combines TRBV19 with TRBJ2-7; 7 bases map to TRBD1. Germline V lookup: CDR1 LNHDA, CDR2 SQIVND (reference sequence). The V and J ends lost 7 bases and 1 base, in that order; junction bases with no gene match: 10. This CDR3 spans 15 amino acids.

V usage is TRBV6-5 and J usage is TRBJ2-2; a possible D gene is TRBD2 (6 bases). Germline values: CDR1 MNHEY, CDR2 SVGAGI. V was pared by 3 bases and J by 6 bases, with 14 bases between. CDR3 size: 15 residues. Here the CDR3 DNA reads TGTGCCAGCAGTTATCTCCCGGGGGTGGCCGGGGAGCTGTTTTTT. This codes for CASSYLPGVAGELFF.

As concerns this clone: This may stem from a read error, because a much larger clone lies one nucleotide away. V is TRBV12-3 or TRBV12-4 and J is TRBJ1-1, with D possibly TRBD1 on 6 matching bases. Deletions cut 5 bases from V and 1 base from J, with 8 bases between. The CDR3 extends over 13 amino acids. CDR3 nucleotide sequence: TGTGCCAGCAGTCGGACAGCGAACACTGAAGCTTTCTTT. Encoded protein: CASSRTANTEAFF.

The J gene is TRBJ2-1, the V gene TRBV4-2; 10 positions match TRBD1. CDR1 and CDR2 (germline): LGHNA, YNFKEQ. The CDR3 covers 17 residues. Trimming took 1 base from V and 6 from J; bases not matched to a gene: 9. DNA of the CDR3: TGTGCCAGCAGCCAAGCCTCCACCGGGACAGGGGTCAATGAGCAGTTCTTC. Translated: CASSQASTGTGVNEQFF.